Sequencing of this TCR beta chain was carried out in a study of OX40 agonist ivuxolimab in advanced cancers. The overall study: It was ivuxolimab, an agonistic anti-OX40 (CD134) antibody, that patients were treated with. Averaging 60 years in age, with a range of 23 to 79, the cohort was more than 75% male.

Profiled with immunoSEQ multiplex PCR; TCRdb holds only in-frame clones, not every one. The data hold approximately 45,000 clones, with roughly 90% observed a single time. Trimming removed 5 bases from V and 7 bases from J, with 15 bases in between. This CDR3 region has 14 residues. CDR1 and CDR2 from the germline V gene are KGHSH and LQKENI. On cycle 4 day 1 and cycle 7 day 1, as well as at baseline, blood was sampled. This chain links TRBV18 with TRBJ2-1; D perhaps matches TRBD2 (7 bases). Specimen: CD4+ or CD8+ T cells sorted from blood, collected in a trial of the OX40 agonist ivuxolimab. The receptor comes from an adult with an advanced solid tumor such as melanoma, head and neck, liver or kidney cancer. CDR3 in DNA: TGTGCCAGCTCAGCTACAGGGAGGGAAAATGAGCAGTTCTTC. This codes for CASSATGRENEQFF.